The next 17 T cell receptor beta chains were all read from a single sample in a study of T-cell memory formation after mild COVID-19. TCRdb re-called the 5' RACE reads through MiXCR, storing one row per CDR3 protein. In the table there are roughly 89,000 distinct CDR3 sequences, about 14% of which are singletons. The sequenced material came from PBMCs or a T cell subset sorted from them (not recorded which). Receptor source: a man aged 18 to 35 who had mild COVID-19 (a few samples of this study predate the infection). Cell type and time point are not known.

This clonotype appeared a few times. The chain recombines TRBV7-9 with TRBJ1-1; no definite D call. The CDR3 extends over 11 amino acids. Germline values: CDR1 SEHNR, CDR2 FQNEAQ (reference sequence). The V gene lost 0 bases and the J gene lost 8 bases, with 4 bases spanning the gap. CDR3 sequence: CASSLAVEAFF. Here the CDR3 DNA reads TGTGCCAGCAGCTTAGCTGTGGAAGCTTTCTTT.

The chain has TRBV12-3 or TRBV12-4 and TRBJ2-3; no clear D gene. The CDR3 is 15 amino acids. The V gene lost 7 bases and the J gene lost 2 bases, with 16 bases spanning the gap. For the CDR3, the DNA is TGTGCCAGCAAATCTGTAGGGCCACCCACAGATACGCAGTATTTT. The encoded protein is CASKSVGPPTDTQYF.

This rearrangement joins TRBV5-5 to TRBJ1-5; D is undetermined. Per the germline V gene, CDR1 is SGHKS and CDR2 is YYEKEE (reference sequence). Trimming pared 1 base from V and 5 bases from J, leaving 10 bases between. This CDR3 has 14 residues. Written as DNA, the CDR3 is TGTGCCAGCAGCTTGTACCCGGACGATCAGCCCCAGCATTTT. This translates into CASSLYPDDQPQHF.

This clonotype was observed a few times. CDR3 bases: TGTGCCACCAGCAGAGGCCAGGGTACCCTTAATGAAAAACTGTTTTTT. Translating gives CATSRGQGTLNEKLFF. The chain employs TRBV15 and TRBJ1-4, with a tentative D call TRBD1 (5 bases). Looked up from germline, CDR1 is LNHNV and CDR2 is YYDKDF (reference sequence). Between the trimmed V and J ends, which lost 1 base and 4 bases, there was a span of 13 bases. This CDR3 spans 16 amino acids.

V and J are TRBV7-6 and TRBJ2-1; 7 nucleotides match TRBD2. Germline values: CDR1 SGHVS, CDR2 FNYEAQ. Losses at the gene ends were 0 bases for V and 0 bases for J; bases not matched to a gene: 5. There are 17 residues in the CDR3. The CDR3 DNA is TGTGCCAGCAGCTTAGCGTGGGGAGGGGACTCCTACAATGAGCAGTTCTTC. It is translated as CASSLAWGGDSYNEQFF.

This chain joins TRBV3-1 and TRBJ2-3; D may correspond to TRBD1 or TRBD2 (5 bases each). Trimming removed 1 base from V and 4 bases from J, with 18 bases in between. Looked up from germline, CDR1 is LGHDT and CDR2 is YNNKEL (reference sequence). The CDR3 loop spans 17 amino acids. DNA of the CDR3: TGTGCCAGCAGCCAAGTTGCCCGGGACCGGCCTCCAGATACGCAGTATTTT. As protein: CASSQVARDRPPDTQYF.

This clonotype is deemed medium-sized. The rearrangement uses TRBV12-3 or TRBV12-4 and TRBJ2-1; perhaps TRBD2 as D (6 bases). The CDR3 runs 14 residues. The V gene lost 4 bases and the J gene lost 12 bases, with 19 bases spanning the gap. This chain's CDR3 is CASSSWRDGHGQFF. CDR3 nucleotides: TGTGCCAGCAGTTCATGGCGGGACGGCCACGGGCAGTTCTTC.

This rearrangement joins TRBV7-9 to TRBJ2-1; TRBD2 is a possible D gene (7 bases). Germline V lookup: CDR1 SEHNR, CDR2 FQNEAQ (reference sequence). V lost 6 bases and J lost 0, with 18 bases in between. The CDR3 extends over 17 amino acids. CDR3 amino acids: CASRGRGYDSSYNEQFF. The CDR3 DNA is TGTGCCAGCAGAGGGAGGGGGTACGACAGCTCCTACAATGAGCAGTTCTTC. The full variable domain, its missing parts supplied by reference TRBV7-9 and TRBJ2-1, is DTGVSQNPRHKITKRGQNVTFRCDPISEHNRLYWYRQTLGQGPEFLTYFQNEAQLEKSRLLSDRFSAERPKGSFSTLEIQRTEQGDSAMYLCASRGRGYDSSYNEQFFGPGTRLTVL.

This clonotype appeared many times. CDR3 loop: CASGGASAQKLFF. CDR3 nucleotide sequence: TGTGCCAGCGGGGGCGCTAGCGCGCAGAAGCTGTTTTTT. This sequence joins TRBV2 and TRBJ2-2, with D perhaps TRBD1 or TRBD2 (6 bases each). The V gene lost 8 bases and the J gene lost 12 bases, with 19 bases spanning the gap. Germline CDR1 is SNHLY and CDR2 is FYNNEI. This CDR3 region has 13 residues.

This chain uses TRBV6-5 with TRBJ1-6; D is perhaps TRBD1 (6 bases). This CDR3 spans 17 amino acids. Germline CDR1 and CDR2: MNHEY and SVGAGI. V was cut by 2 bases and J by 10 bases, with 21 bases left in between. The CDR3 region has the DNA TGTGCCAGCAGTTACCTACCGGGGGCCGGTCCAAGGTCACCCCTCCACTTT. It is translated as CASSYLPGAGPRSPLHF.

The gene calls are TRBV5-6 and TRBJ1-4; D uncertain. Trimming took 0 bases from V and 8 from J, leaving 5 bases between them. Germline CDR1 reads SGHDT; CDR2 reads YYEEEE. The length of the CDR3 is 12 residues. CDR3 sequence (DNA): TGTGCCAGCAGCTTGGGCGGGGAAAAACTGTTTTTT. Translating it yields CASSLGGEKLFF.

The chain recombines TRBV4-2 with TRBJ1-2; D uncertain. V lost 0 bases to trimming and J lost 8 bases, with 10 bases between them. In germline, CDR1 is LGHNA, CDR2 YNFKEQ. The CDR3 is 13 amino acids. The CDR3 DNA sequence: TGTGCCAGCAGCCAAGATAGAAACGGGGGCTACACCTTC. It encodes CASSQDRNGGYTF.

The CDR3 coding sequence is TGTGCCAGCAGCTTAGGGACTTTTGGAATTGCAACTAATGAAAAACTGTTTTTT. It translates to CASSLGTFGIATNEKLFF. The chain has TRBV7-6 and TRBJ1-4; D remains unclear. Trimming removed 1 base at V and 0 bases at J, with 15 bases between. Germline CDR1 SGHVS, CDR2 FNYEAQ. This CDR3 spans 18 amino acids.

V usage is TRBV6-5 and J usage is TRBJ2-3, with D possibly matching TRBD2 (6 bases). The CDR3 sequence is 15 residues long. V lost 6 bases and J 3 bases, leaving 16 bases between the germline ends. The germline V gene encodes CDR1 MNHEY and CDR2 SVGAGI. CDR3: CASSPDLAATDTQYF. As DNA, the CDR3 is TGTGCCAGCAGCCCCGACTTAGCGGCGACAGATACGCAGTATTTT.

This clonotype was counted between two and nine times. CDR3 sequence: CASSLIQGVQPQHF. The DNA for the CDR3 is TGCGCCAGCAGCCTGATACAGGGGGTTCAGCCCCAGCATTTT. The gene calls are TRBV4-1 and TRBJ1-5; 8 bases fit TRBD1. CDR1 MGHRA and CDR2 YSYEKL come from the germline V gene. V trimming: 4 bases; J trimming: 6 bases; junction bases outside the gene matches: 5. The CDR3 length is 14 residues.

The chain uses TRBV7-6 and TRBJ2-1, with TRBD2 as a possible D gene (6 bases). V lost 2 bases and J 4 bases, leaving 21 bases between the germline ends. This CDR3 has 18 residues. CDR1 and CDR2 (germline): SGHVS, FNYEAQ. CDR3: CASSLTQRLGSPYNEQFF. In DNA, the CDR3 is TGTGCCAGCAGCTTAACTCAGCGACTAGGTTCGCCGTACAATGAGCAGTTCTTC.

This rearrangement joins TRBV4-1 to TRBJ1-1; D unclear. Germline V CDR1 and CDR2: MGHRA, YSYEKL. This CDR3 comprises 15 residues. Trimming cost V 1 base and J 4 bases, with 13 bases left between them. CDR3 DNA: TGCGCCAGCAGCCAAGTGTCTACCCTTTCCACTGAAGCTTTCTTT. Protein: CASSQVSTLSTEAFF.